This T cell receptor (beta chain) came from a study of CD8+ T cells in alopecia areata. Study at large: The duration of tofacitinib was 6 to 18 months, with 6 months off drug afterward. Notes on the study in general: Lesional tissue from the scalp (especially in alopecia totalis/universalis) showed higher clonality than normal scalp.

Investigators isolated RNA and reverse transcribed it into cDNA to act as the sequencing template. Libraries were prepared by immunoSEQ multiplex PCR; TCRdb keeps only in-frame clonotypes and omits some of them. Among approximately 150,000 clones, approximately 70% were seen once, and the ten largest hold roughly an eighth. Note on this clone: Antigen unknown.

The sequencing here drew on CD8+ T cells sorted from blood, taken at week 0. This TCR was recovered from a human donor with alopecia areata.

CDR3 sequence (DNA): TGTGCCAGCAGTTACGACAGGGGAGCTAACTATGGCTACACCTTC. It codes for CASSYDRGANYGYTF. The genes are TRBV6-5 and TRBJ1-2; TRBD1 aligns across 8 bases. The CDR3 extends over 15 amino acids. J was trimmed by 0 bases and V by 2 bases; bases with no gene match: 2. Germline lookup yields CDR1 MNHEY and CDR2 SVGAGI.